The next 13 T cell receptor beta chains were all read from a single sample in a study of spatial heterogeneity in lung cancer. TCRdb redid the calling of the 5' RACE reads with MiXCR, one entry per CDR3 protein. The repertoire holds roughly 79,000 distinct CDR3 sequences, with 10% to 15% as singletons. Time point here: sample taken at primary tumor resection. Unsorted whole RNA samples from tumor, nontumor lung or frozen PBMC were sequenced. The sample was PBMCs, taken at surgery. Every receptor here comes from a male donor with early-stage non-small cell lung cancer.

The chain is built from TRBV30 and TRBJ2-1; 9 bases are a match to TRBD1. The germline V gene has CDR1 GTSNPN and CDR2 SVGIG (reference sequence). This CDR3 region has 14 residues. With 8 bases clipped from V and 8 bases from J, the junction kept 13 bases outside the gene matches. The CDR3 coding sequence is TGTGCCGGTCGCGGACAGGGGCCTCGAGATGAGCAGTTCTTC. Amino acids: CAGRGQGPRDEQFF.

This clonotype has only a few counts. The J gene is TRBJ1-2, the V gene TRBV24-1; TRBD1 matches at 7 bases. J gave up 2 bases and V 6 bases, and 5 bases lay outside the gene matches. Germline CDR1 and CDR2: KGHDR and SFDVKD. The CDR3 extends over 14 amino acids. CDR3 nucleotides: TGTGCCACCAGTCCTCCGACAGGGAACTATGGCTACACCTTC. This translates into CATSPPTGNYGYTF.

The V gene is TRBV20-1, the J gene TRBJ2-1; TRBD2 matches 8 bases. Germline V gene lookup returns CDR1 DFQATT and CDR2 SNEGSKA (reference sequence). The J segment lost 5 bases and the V segment lost 2 bases, leaving 5 bases of the junction unmatched. This CDR3 comprises 14 residues. The chain's CDR3 is CSARSGSRDNEQFF. The CDR3 bases are TGCAGTGCTAGAAGCGGGAGTCGGGACAATGAGCAGTTCTTC.

The chain is built from TRBV6-5 and TRBJ1-2, with D perhaps TRBD1 (5 bases). Between the trimmed V and J ends, which lost 5 bases and 7 bases, there was a span of 11 bases. The V gene's germline CDR1 is MNHEY and CDR2 SVGAGI. This CDR3 comprises 12 residues. CDR3 amino acids: CASSPSGGGYTF. The CDR3 DNA follows: TGTGCCAGCAGTCCTAGCGGGGGTGGCTACACCTTC.

Only one count was recorded for this clonotype. The rearrangement joins TRBV6-1 to TRBJ2-5; 15 positions agree with TRBD2. With V trimmed by 0 bases and J by 1 base, 6 bases remained unmatched. This CDR3 has 19 amino acids. Per the germline V gene, CDR1 is MNHNS and CDR2 is SASEGT. Here the CDR3 DNA reads TGTGCCAGCAGTGAAGCTGTGGGACTAGCGGGGGGACCCCAAGAGACCCAGTACTTC. Amino acid sequence: CASSEAVGLAGGPQETQYF.

In this sample, this clonotype turned up many times. The rearrangement links TRBV6-4 to TRBJ2-3, with TRBD2 identical over 8 bases. Germline loops: CDR1 MRHNA, CDR2 SNTAGT. J lost 4 bases, V lost 3 bases, and 3 bases had no gene match. This CDR3 has 14 amino acids. The CDR3 region has the DNA TGTGCCAGCAGTGAGGGACTAGGGGCAGATACGCAGTATTTT. Residues: CASSEGLGADTQYF.

This clonotype has only a few counts. CDR3 sequence reads: CSVEGPVSYNEQFF. DNA of the CDR3: TGCAGCGTTGAAGGTCCAGTGAGTTACAATGAGCAGTTCTTC. The chain carries TRBV29-1 and TRBJ2-1; D not certain. The CDR3 consists of 14 residues. V dropped 1 base and J dropped 4 bases, with 11 bases sitting between them. Germline-derived CDR1 and CDR2 are SQVTM and ANQGSEA.

This clonotype has more than one count but fewer than ten. The chain is built from TRBV20-1 and TRBJ1-2; no firm D call. The ends were cut back, 3 bases at V and 1 base at J, with 3 bases in the middle. Germline lookup yields CDR1 DFQATT and CDR2 SNEGSKA (reference sequence). This CDR3 comprises 11 residues. As DNA, the CDR3 is TGCAGTGCTAGGGATAACTATGGCTACACCTTC. Translation: CSARDNYGYTF.

The chain uses TRBV11-2 and TRBJ2-1; no clear D gene. In germline, CDR1 is SGHAT, CDR2 FQNNGV. Trimming cost V 0 bases and J 3 bases, with 9 bases left between them. This CDR3 spans 15 amino acids. CDR3 in DNA: TGTGCCAGCAGCTTAGATCAGGTTGTCTACAATGAGCAGTTCTTC. It codes for CASSLDQVVYNEQFF.

In its sample, this clonotype was seen many times. V and J are TRBV7-9 and TRBJ1-3; 8 bases line up with TRBD1. V shed 2 bases and J 3 bases; nucleotides not matched to a gene: 3. The CDR3 has 15 amino acids. CDR1 SEHNR and CDR2 FQNEAQ come from the germline V gene (reference sequence). CDR3 loop: CASSLSGGFGNTIYF. For the CDR3, the DNA is TGTGCCAGCAGCTTATCAGGGGGCTTTGGAAACACCATATATTTT.

This clonotype has at least ten counts. The chain is built from TRBV27 and TRBJ2-5; D is ambiguous. Germline CDR1 is MNHEY and CDR2 is SMNVEV (reference sequence). V was trimmed by 0 bases and J by 2 bases, leaving 10 bases between them. CDR3 length: 15 amino acids. CDR3 sequence reads: CASSLSVASQETQYF. The CDR3 DNA is TGTGCCAGCAGTTTATCGGTGGCCTCGCAAGAGACCCAGTACTTC.

V gene TRBV30 combines with J gene TRBJ2-5; 7 bases are shared with TRBD2. Germline CDR1 and CDR2: GTSNPN and SVGIG (reference sequence). The CDR3 loop spans 13 amino acids. V lost 0 bases, J lost 4 bases, and 2 bases stayed unmatched. CDR3 in amino acids: CAWSVRGGETQYF. The CDR3 DNA sequence: TGTGCCTGGAGTGTACGCGGGGGAGAGACCCAGTACTTC. The variable domain in full, completed from reference TRBV30 and TRBJ2-5, reads SQTIHQWPATLVQPVGSPLSLECTVEGTSNPNLYWYRQAAGRGLQLLFYSVGIGQISSEVPQNLSASRPQDRQFILSSKKLLLSDSGFYLCAWSVRGGETQYFGPGTRLLVL.

The CDR3 loop is CASSGLAETQYF. In DNA, the CDR3 is TGTGCCAGCTCCGGTCTAGCAGAGACCCAGTACTTC. The V gene is TRBV6-2 or TRBV6-3, the J gene TRBJ2-5; a weak D match, TRBD2 (5 bases). The CDR3 is made up of 12 amino acids. Germline V gene data show CDR1 as MNHEY and CDR2 as SVGEGT. Deletions cut 8 bases from V and 4 bases from J, with 11 bases between.